Each of the 3 T cell receptor beta chains below was sequenced from the same sample in a study of T-cell memory formation after mild COVID-19. TCRdb redid the calling of the 5' RACE reads with MiXCR, one entry per CDR3 protein. The data hold about half a million distinct CDR3 sequences, with roughly 18% observed a single time. Specimen: PBMCs or a T cell subset sorted from them (not recorded which). Every receptor here comes from an adult woman who had mild COVID-19 (a few samples of this study predate the infection). Cell type and time point are not known.

This clonotype occurred a few times. The chain carries TRBV29-1 and TRBJ1-5; D is perhaps TRBD1 (6 bases). V was clipped by 6 bases and J by 10 bases, with 16 bases between them. In germline, CDR1 is SQVTM, CDR2 ANQGSEA. CDR3 length: 12 residues. The chain's CDR3 is CSVGTGIGPQHF. The CDR3 DNA sequence: TGCAGCGTCGGCACAGGGATCGGTCCCCAGCATTTT.

The chain joins TRBV5-1 to TRBJ2-2; tentative D call: TRBD1 (5 bases). Per the germline V gene, CDR1 is SGHRS and CDR2 is YFSETQ. V was clipped by 0 bases and J by 5 bases, with 11 bases between them. The CDR3 spans 15 residues. The CDR3 DNA sequence: TGCGCCAGCAGCTTGGGGGGCCTCGGAACCGGGGAGCTGTTTTTT. Translating it yields CASSLGGLGTGELFF.

This clonotype was seen more than once but under ten times. V gene TRBV11-2 combines with J gene TRBJ2-3; D is perhaps TRBD1 (5 bases). Trimming shortened V by 2 bases and J by 1 base, and 16 bases separated the two germline ends. This CDR3 has 17 amino acids. Looked up from germline, CDR1 is SGHAT and CDR2 is FQNNGV. The chain's CDR3 is CASSLPFQGSGTDTQYF. The CDR3 region has the DNA TGTGCCAGCAGCTTACCGTTCCAGGGAAGCGGCACAGATACGCAGTATTTT.